The rows below give T cell receptor beta chains drawn from one sample of a study of shared clonotypes between healthy human individuals. The repertoire was sequenced with immunoSEQ multiplex PCR; TCRdb's copy has only in-frame clones and lacks some. The sample holds some 2.1 million clones, about 95% seen once. Sequencing was done on a sample of naive CD8+ T cells sorted from blood. All receptors come from a man aged 18 to 29 in good health. Both conserved end residues are part of each CDR3. The D gene is left open where the match is weak. Clone size, where shown, is once, few, many, or a class for clones that have expanded.

clone size	V gene	CDR3 length	J gene	D gene	CDR3 DNA	CDR3 protein
.	TRBV13	13	TRBJ2-7	.	TGTGCCAGCAGCTTAGACCCCCGTGGCGAGCAGTACTTC	CASSLDPRGEQYF
.	TRBV11-3	14	TRBJ1-1	.	TGTGCCAGATTAGTCCGGGAAATGAACACTGAAGCTTTCTTT	CARLVREMNTEAFF
.	TRBV28	14	TRBJ1-2	TRBD1	TGTGCCAGCAGTTTTTCCACAGGGGGCGATGGCTACACCTTC	CASSFSTGGDGYTF
.	TRBV4-3	18	TRBJ1-2	.	TGCGCCAGCAGCCAAGATCTGCGCGTGACGGTGACTAACTATGGCTACACCTTC	CASSQDLRVTVTNYGYTF
.	TRBV20-1	11	TRBJ1-2	TRBD1	TGCAGTGCTGAGGGACAGTTCGGCTACACCTTC	CSAEGQFGYTF
once	TRBV6-6	16	TRBJ2-3	.	TGTGCCAGCACCTCTTTGGAGACCACTAGCACAGATACGCAGTATTTT	CASTSLETTSTDTQYF
.	TRBV7-7	17	TRBJ1-3	TRBD1	TGTGCTAGCAGCCCCCCAGACAGGGGCTTCTCTGGAAACACCATATATTTT	CASSPPDRGFSGNTIYF
.	TRBV4-3	15	TRBJ1-4	TRBD1	TGCGCCAGCAGCCTCCTCGGGACAGGGTTTGAAAAACTGTTTTTT	CASSLLGTGFEKLFF
.	TRBV5-6	17	TRBJ2-1	.	TGTGCCAGCAGCCTGGGGGGCGGACGAGGGACATACAATGAGCAGTTCTTC	CASSLGGGRGTYNEQFF
.	TRBV28	16	TRBJ2-2	TRBD1	TGTGCCAGCAGTCTAAAGACAGGGGATATCACCGGGGAGCTGTTTTTT	CASSLKTGDITGELFF
.	TRBV7-9	17	TRBJ2-5	TRBD2	TGTGCCAGCAGCTCAGCCTCGGGGCGGGGGGGCCACGAGACCCAGTACTTC	CASSSASGRGGHETQYF
.	TRBV19	17	TRBJ2-7	.	TGTGCCAGTAGTACCCGACTAGCTCAGGGGGATGCCTACGAGCAGTACTTC	CASSTRLAQGDAYEQYF
.	TRBV7-9	15	TRBJ2-3	TRBD1	TGTGCCAGCAGCTTCGCGACAGGGCTCCCAGATACGCAGTATTTT	CASSFATGLPDTQYF
.	TRBV9	15	TRBJ2-2	.	TGTGCCAGCAGCATCCAGGGGGGGAACACCGGGGAGCTGTTTTTT	CASSIQGGNTGELFF
.	TRBV28	12	TRBJ2-7	.	TGTGCCAGCAGCGAAAGCTCCTACGAGCAGTACTTC	CASSESSYEQYF
.	TRBV9	14	TRBJ2-7	.	TGTGCCAGCAGCGTAGGGGCGGGGACCTACGAGCAGTACTTC	CASSVGAGTYEQYF
.	TRBV6-1	16	TRBJ2-5	.	TGTGCCAGCAGTGAAGCGCTTCGGGCCCCGGAAGAGACCCAGTACTTC	CASSEALRAPEETQYF
.	TRBV19	14	TRBJ1-1	.	TGTGCCAGTAGTATAGACAGCCCCAACACTGAAGCTTTCTTT	CASSIDSPNTEAFF
.	TRBV9	16	TRBJ2-7	TRBD1	TGTGCCAGCAGCGTAGCCGGGACAGGGGATGGCTACGAGCAGTACTTC	CASSVAGTGDGYEQYF
.	TRBV28	15	TRBJ2-3	.	TGTGCCAGCAGTTTAGTAGGGGGAGATTTGGATACGCAGTATTTT	CASSLVGGDLDTQYF
.	TRBV13	16	TRBJ2-1	TRBD2	TGTGCCAGCAGCTTAATGGGACTAGCGGGGCACAATGAGCAGTTCTTC	CASSLMGLAGHNEQFF
.	TRBV21-1	14	TRBJ1-5	.	TGTGCCAGCAGGGGGATGAGGGATCTCCAGCCCCAGCATTTT	CASRGMRDLQPQHF
.	TRBV4-1	16	TRBJ2-5	.	TGCGCCAGCAGCCAAGATCAGGGGCTCGGCCAAGAGACCCAGTACTTC	CASSQDQGLGQETQYF
.	TRBV6-1	14	TRBJ2-7	.	TGTGCCAGCAGTGTGCTCCCCGGGTTTGACGAGCAGTACTTC	CASSVLPGFDEQYF
.	TRBV7-9	14	TRBJ2-5	.	TGTGCCAGCAGCTTAGACGGCACACTAACGACCCAGTACTTC	CASSLDGTLTTQYF
.	TRBV13	15	TRBJ2-1	TRBD1	TGTGCCAGCAGCTACGGGACAGGGGTTTACAATGAGCAGTTCTTC	CASSYGTGVYNEQFF
.	TRBV27	14	TRBJ2-7	TRBD1	TGTGCCAGCATGCCGGGACAGATCTCCTACGAGCAGTACTTC	CASMPGQISYEQYF
.	TRBV29-1	15	TRBJ1-3	.	TGCAGCGCCTGGGGCAGCCCGAGCTCTGGAAACACCATATATTTT	CSAWGSPSSGNTIYF
.	TRBV13	16	TRBJ1-1	TRBD1	TGTGCCAGCAGCTCGCTGCCGGGGACAGAGAACACTGAAGCTTTCTTT	CASSSLPGTENTEAFF
.	TRBV28	13	TRBJ1-1	TRBD1	TGTGCCAGCAGCCATGACAGGGGGAGAGAAGCTTTCTTT	CASSHDRGREAFF
.	TRBV28	13	TRBJ1-1	TRBD1	TGTGCCAGCAGTCCCCCGACAGGGACTGAAGCTTTCTTT	CASSPPTGTEAFF
few	TRBV7-8	15	TRBJ1-6	.	TGTGCCAGCAGCTTTAGGACGGCCTATAATTCACCCCTCCACTTT	CASSFRTAYNSPLHF
.	TRBV5-1	14	TRBJ2-5	.	TGCGCCAGCAGCTTTCGGGACACACAAGAGACCCAGTACTTC	CASSFRDTQETQYF
.	TRBV4-3	14	TRBJ2-7	.	TGCGCCAGCAGCCGCGGGACGGCAACCTACGAGCAGTACTTC	CASSRGTATYEQYF
.	TRBV4-3	17	TRBJ2-3	.	TGCGCCAGCAGCCAAGAAGCAAGTCAGGGGTGGACAGATACGCAGTATTTT	CASSQEASQGWTDTQYF
.	TRBV19	15	TRBJ1-3	.	TGTGCCAGTAGCAAGGACAGTTCCTCTGGAAACACCATATATTTT	CASSKDSSSGNTIYF
.	TRBV19	12	TRBJ2-7	.	TGTGCCAGTAGCGGGAGTATCTACGAGCAGTACTTC	CASSGSIYEQYF
.	TRBV7-3	14	TRBJ2-2	.	TGTGCCAGCAGCCCATTTCCGGGCACCGGGGAGCTGTTTTTT	CASSPFPGTGELFF
.	TRBV11-2	15	TRBJ1-2	TRBD1	TGTGCCAGCAGCGTAACAGGGGGCGGGGGCTATGGCTACACCTTC	CASSVTGGGGYGYTF
.	TRBV15	15	TRBJ2-3	.	TGTGCCACCCACCAAGGGACCAGCGGCACAGATACGCAGTATTTT	CATHQGTSGTDTQYF
.	TRBV6-5	14	TRBJ2-7	.	TGTGCCAGCAGTTACTCGCAGGGGAAGTACGAGCAGTACTTC	CASSYSQGKYEQYF
.	TRBV29-1	13	TRBJ2-7	TRBD1	TGCAGCGTCGCCCCCGGGACAGGGAACGAGCAGTACTTC	CSVAPGTGNEQYF
.	TRBV4-1	14	TRBJ1-2	TRBD1	TGCGCCAGCAGCCCAATGGGACAGTCCTATGGCTACACCTTC	CASSPMGQSYGYTF
.	TRBV19	11	TRBJ2-7	.	TGTGCCAGTAGCATCTTCTCCGAGCAGTACTTC	CASSIFSEQYF
.	TRBV7-9	16	TRBJ1-3	TRBD1	TGTGCCAGCAGCTTAGCCGACAGGGGGCATGGAAACACCATATATTTT	CASSLADRGHGNTIYF
once	TRBV6-6	16	TRBJ2-7	TRBD1	TGTGCCAGCAGTTACTCGACTGGGACAGGGATCGACGAGCAGTACTTC	CASSYSTGTGIDEQYF
.	TRBV25-1	15	TRBJ1-1	.	TGTGCCAGCAGTGATACCGGGTTCCTTGGTACTGAAGCTTTCTTT	CASSDTGFLGTEAFF
.	TRBV21-1	16	TRBJ1-1	.	TGTGCCAGCAGCAAAGACCCCCAGGGCCCCAACGCTGAAGCTTTCTTT	CASSKDPQGPNAEAFF
.	TRBV6-5	14	TRBJ2-2	.	TGTGCCAGCACCTCGACTAGAAACACCGGGGAGCTGTTTTTT	CASTSTRNTGELFF
.	TRBV7-9	12	TRBJ2-1	.	TGTGCCAGCAGGATCGAGGGCAATGAGCAGTTCTTC	CASRIEGNEQFF